The entry that follows covers one T cell receptor beta chain sequence. Its specificity is unknown. These data are taken from a study of cytomegalovirus exposure and HLA in healthy donors. Study conclusions and caveats: Later analysis suggested links between common viral pathogens and several top significant clusters. A classifier reportedly called cytomegalovirus status with high sensitivity and specificity.

V lost 1 base to trimming and J lost 0 bases, with 19 bases between them. Per germline, CDR1 SGHAT and CDR2 FQNNGV. The CDR3 loop spans 18 amino acids. Vbeta (60) and Jbeta (13) primers were used in the PCR. Assay: immunoSEQ multiplex PCR; the TCRdb copy retains only in-frame clones and omits some. Among under 150,000 clones listed, roughly three quarters were seen once. Sequencing used PBMCs. V usage is TRBV11-2 and J usage is TRBJ2-7; TRBD2 is a possible D gene (6 bases). This clonotype was obtained from a female donor in good health and CMV-seronegative. The CDR3 region has the DNA TGTGCCAGCAGCTTAGTGGGACTTCCCAGCACAAGCTCCTACGAGCAGTACTTC. Translating gives CASSLVGLPSTSSYEQYF.